This entry is about one T cell receptor (beta chain). Amplified regions were TCR beta CDR3 sequences from RNA transcripts. HTBI primers were the set used in a first-round RT-PCR of the TCR CDR3. TCRdb re-called the multiplex PCR reads through MiXCR, storing one row per CDR3 protein. Of almost 500,000 distinct CDR3 sequences in the sample, approximately 22% were seen once. The germline CDR1 and CDR2 sequences are SGDLS and YYNGEE. V was pared by 0 bases and J by 5 bases, with 6 bases of the junction left unmatched. This CDR3 region has 15 residues. This entry is derived from a study of T cells in Graves' hyperthyroidism and ophthalmopathy. Across the study: Pretreatment peripheral blood was obtained at initial diagnosis.

This sequence originates from a woman between 65 and 79 years old with Graves' ophthalmopathy. What was sequenced was blood. The chain combines TRBV9 with TRBJ2-7; TRBD2 agrees at 9 bases. The CDR3 reads CASSVVPSGIHEQYF. CDR3 DNA sequence: TGTGCCAGCAGCGTAGTCCCTAGCGGGATCCACGAGCAGTACTTC. Based on the CDR3 plus reference TRBV9 and TRBJ2-7, the full variable domain is DSGVTQTPKHLITATGQRVTLRCSPRSGDLSVYWYQQSLDQGLQFLIQYYNGEERAKGNILERFSAQQFPDLHSELNLSSLELGDSALYFCASSVVPSGIHEQYFGPGTRLTVT.